These 5 T cell receptor beta chains came from one sample sequenced in a study of cytomegalovirus exposure and HLA in healthy donors. Both 60 Vbeta primers and 13 Jbeta primers went into the PCR. Repertoires were generated with immunoSEQ multiplex PCR, while TCRdb's copy carries only in-frame clones and drops some. The sample has approximately 160,000 clones, 80% seen once; the top ten hold around 7.2%. Sequenced: PBMCs. The receptors here all came from a man younger than 40 in good health and CMV-seropositive.

V gene TRBV6-6 combines with J gene TRBJ1-2; unclear D gene. The CDR3 extends over 11 amino acids. The germline gives CDR1 MNHNY, CDR2 SVGAGI (reference sequence). V lost 10 bases, J lost 8 bases, and 14 bases lay in between. The CDR3 region has the DNA TGTGCCACCTCTGACATAAGCGGCTACACCTTC. Translated: CATSDISGYTF.

This clone has a handful of counts. The CDR3: CASSLGQGRLDEAFF. The CDR3 DNA follows: TGTGCCAGCAGCTTGGGACAGGGGCGGCTTGATGAAGCTTTCTTT. The rearrangement uses TRBV5-4 and TRBJ1-1; 8 nucleotides line up with TRBD1. Trimming cost V 0 bases and J 7 bases; bases outside gene matches: 8. CDR1 is SGHNT and CDR2 is YYREEE in the germline V gene (reference sequence). The CDR3 has 15 residues.

The chain uses TRBV21-1 and TRBJ2-1; the table names TRBD2, a call not compared with the DNA. TRBV21-1 is annotated as a pseudogene. The CDR3 is made up of 17 amino acids. The DNA for the CDR3 is TGTGCCAGCAGCAAAGAGGTTACTAGCGGGGACTACAATGAGCAGTTCTTC. This codes for CASSKEVTSGDYNEQFF.

The chain combines TRBV19 with TRBJ2-2, with D tentatively TRBD1 (5 bases). V was cut by 3 bases and J by 1 base, with 9 bases left in between. The CDR3 contains 15 residues. The V gene's germline CDR1 is LNHDA and CDR2 SQIVND (reference sequence). The CDR3 is CASSIWTMNTGELFF. The CDR3 nucleotides are TGTGCCAGTAGTATTTGGACAATGAACACCGGGGAGCTGTTTTTT.

A single count supports this clone. The chain combines TRBV7-2 with TRBJ2-2; TRBD1 might be the D (6 bases). Germline V lookup: CDR1 SGHTA, CDR2 FQGNSA. The CDR3 contains 14 residues. Trimming pared 5 bases from V and 1 base from J, leaving 8 bases between. The CDR3 nucleotides are TGTGCCAGCAGCAGGGGACAGAACACCGGGGAGCTGTTTTTT. It translates to CASSRGQNTGELFF.